Here is one T cell receptor (beta chain) with its context. Its antigen is currently unknown. The germline gives CDR1 KGHSH, CDR2 LQKENI. Trimming pared 6 bases from V and 6 bases from J, leaving 14 bases between. This CDR3 region has 13 residues. This sample was taken from a study of T-cell memory formation after mild COVID-19. Study-level information: TCR clusters showed largely donor specificity.

After 5'RACE with constant-segment primers, TCR alpha and TCR beta cDNA libraries carrying sample barcodes and UMIs were obtained. A single record per CDR3 protein comes from TCRdb applying MiXCR to the 5' RACE reads. The table records under 700,000 distinct CDR3 sequences, roughly 22% of them present only once. General study findings and limits: Whereas later expanders leaned CD4+, clones contracting day 15 to 85 showed a balanced CD4/CD8 makeup.

Sequencing was done on a sample of PBMCs or a T cell subset sorted from them (not recorded which). The clonotype was recovered from an adult woman who had mild COVID-19 (a few samples of this study predate the infection). Cell type and time point are not known. The rearrangement joins TRBV18 to TRBJ1-1, with D tentatively TRBD1 (5 bases). The CDR3 bases are TGTGCCAGCTCCGGGGGAGAGGAGGCTGAAGCTTTCTTT. The encoded protein is CASSGGEEAEAFF. Supplemented by reference TRBV18 and TRBJ1-1, the full variable domain reads NAGVMQNPRHLVRRRGQEARLRCSPMKGHSHVYWYRQLPEEGLKFMVYLQKENIIDESGMPKERFSAEFPKEGPSILRIQQVVRGDSAAYFCASSGGEEAEAFFGQGTRLTVV.